What follows describes a single TCR beta chain. The data were taken from a study of CD8 T cells in Susac syndrome. Roughly 0.5 to 1 ug RNA was reverse transcribed with random hexamers. TCRdb reprocessed the immunoSEQ multiplex PCR reads with MiXCR, giving one entry per CDR3 protein. The sample contains roughly 150,000 distinct CDR3 sequences, approximately 94% of which appear only once. The CDR3 sequence is 17 residues long. Looked up from germline, CDR1 is SGHAT and CDR2 is FQNNGV. V was clipped by 1 base and J by 0 bases, with 13 bases between them. The TCR was taken from a human donor with multiple sclerosis. The chain employs TRBV11-2 and TRBJ2-4, with D perhaps matching TRBD2 (6 bases). Source material: CD8+ T cells from PBMCs. CDR3 sequence: CASSLAEGQIAKNIQYF. The CDR3 nucleotides read TGTGCCAGCAGCTTAGCGGAGGGGCAAATAGCCAAAAACATTCAGTACTTC.